This T cell receptor beta chain was obtained from a study of blood T cell repertoires in COVID-19. Libraries were prepared by immunoSEQ multiplex PCR; TCRdb keeps only in-frame clonotypes and omits some of them. The table lists about 290,000 clones, about nine tenths of them singletons. This sequence was found in a middle-aged woman who had recovered from COVID-19. Sequenced sample: PBMCs or T cells enriched from blood (not recorded which).

Here the CDR3 DNA reads TGTGCCTGGTTTAATAAGCGGGGGCTAGAGACCCAGTACTTC. This sequence encodes CAWFNKRGLETQYF. This rearrangement joins TRBV30 to TRBJ2-5; TRBD2 matches 8 bases. The CDR3 has 14 amino acids. Unmatched junction bases numbered 9, after V lost 5 bases and J lost 4 bases. CDR1 and CDR2 from the germline V gene are GTSNPN and SVGIG (reference sequence). The full variable domain, with the rest looked up from reference TRBV30 and TRBJ2-5, is SQTIHQWPATLVQPVGSPLSLECTVEGTSNPNLYWYRQAAGRGLQLLFYSVGIGQISSEVPQNLSASRPQDRQFILSSKKLLLSDSGFYLCAWFNKRGLETQYFGPGTRLLVL.